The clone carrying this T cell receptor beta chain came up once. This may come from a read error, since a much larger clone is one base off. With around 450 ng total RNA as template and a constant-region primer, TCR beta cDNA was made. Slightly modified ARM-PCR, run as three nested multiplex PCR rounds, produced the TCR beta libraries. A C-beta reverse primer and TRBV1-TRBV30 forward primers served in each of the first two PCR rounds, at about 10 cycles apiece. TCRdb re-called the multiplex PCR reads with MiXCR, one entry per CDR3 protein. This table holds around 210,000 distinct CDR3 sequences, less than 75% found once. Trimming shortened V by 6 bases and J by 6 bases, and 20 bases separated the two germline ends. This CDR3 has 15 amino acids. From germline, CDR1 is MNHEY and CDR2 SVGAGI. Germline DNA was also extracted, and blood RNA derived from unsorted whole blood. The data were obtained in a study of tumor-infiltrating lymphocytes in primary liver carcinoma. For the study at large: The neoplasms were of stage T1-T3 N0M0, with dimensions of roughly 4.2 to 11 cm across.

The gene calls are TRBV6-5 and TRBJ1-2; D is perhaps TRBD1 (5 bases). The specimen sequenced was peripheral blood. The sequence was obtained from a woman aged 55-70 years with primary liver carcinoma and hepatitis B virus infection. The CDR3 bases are TGTGCCAGCAGATACACCCACGGCTCAGGGAATGGCTACACCTTC. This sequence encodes CASRYTHGSGNGYTF.